The 26 T cell receptor beta chains below all came from one sample that was sequenced in a study of human T cells and chemical hapten exposure. TCRdb fed the RACE reads into MiXCR, producing one record per CDR3 protein. The repertoire holds about 110,000 distinct CDR3 sequences, roughly 10% seen once, with approximately 2.8% in the top ten. Time point given: patch test 2, 6 weeks after DPC sensitization. As for treatment: therapeutic diphenylcyclopropenone sensitization with weekly scalp DPC. The sample consisted of whole blood, taken in connection with sensitization to the hapten diphenylcyclopropenone (DPC). All receptors come from a woman aged 40-49 years with alopecia areata. Some clones in this sample may be carry-over from other donors' samples.

This clonotype has a count of ten or more. The V gene is TRBV5-1, the J gene TRBJ2-5; the D gene could be TRBD1 or TRBD2 (5 bases each). Trimming shortened V by 4 bases and J by 5 bases, and 12 bases separated the two germline ends. CDR1 and CDR2 from the germline V gene are SGHRS and YFSETQ. The CDR3 is 13 residues long. This CDR3 is CASSPGAGETQYF. The CDR3, as DNA: TGCGCCAGCAGCCCTGGGGCGGGTGAGACCCAGTACTTC.

This clonotype was detected ten times or more. The chain couples TRBV12-3 or TRBV12-4 to TRBJ2-7; 8 positions agree with TRBD2. Unmatched junction bases numbered 5, after V lost 6 bases and J lost 1 base. This CDR3 is 14 amino acids long. CDR3 bases: TGTGCCAGCAGCCTACTAGCGGCGTCCTACGAGCAGTACTTC. It codes for CASSLLAASYEQYF.

This clonotype has more than one count but fewer than ten. The chain recombines TRBV29-1 with TRBJ2-3; a possible D gene is TRBD2 (5 bases). CDR3 size: 13 residues. Germline CDR1 reads SQVTM; CDR2 reads ANQGSEA. V was trimmed by 3 bases and J by 11 bases, leaving 18 bases between them. CDR3 amino acids: CSVEAGSGGVQYF. In DNA, the CDR3 is TGCAGCGTTGAGGCAGGCTCCGGAGGTGTGCAGTATTTT.

This clonotype was counted many times. The genes are TRBV7-8 and TRBJ2-5, with a weak D call TRBD2 (6 bases). CDR3 length: 19 amino acids. Germline V gives CDR1 SGHVS, CDR2 FQNEAQ. V was clipped by 2 bases and J by 0 bases, with 22 bases between them. The CDR3 reads CASSLWGTAGTPYQETQYF. The CDR3 coding sequence is TGTGCCAGCAGCTTATGGGGGACTGCAGGAACACCGTACCAAGAGACCCAGTACTTC. The full variable domain, its missing parts supplied by reference TRBV7-8 and TRBJ2-5, is GAGVSQSPRYKVAKRGQDVALRCDPISGHVSLFWYQQALGQGPEFLTYFQNEAQLDKSGLPSDRFFAERPEGSVSTLKIQRTQQEDSAVYLCASSLWGTAGTPYQETQYFGPGTRLLVL.

This clonotype was seen more than once but under ten times. The rearrangement uses TRBV4-3 and TRBJ2-1, with 7 bases lining up with TRBD2. Germline CDR1 and CDR2: LGHNA and YSLEER. The ends lost 2 bases at V and 4 bases at J; junction bases unmatched: 5. The CDR3 has 15 residues. The CDR3 nucleotides read TGCGCCAGCAGCCAATCCGGGACTACTTACAATGAGCAGTTCTTC. This encodes CASSQSGTTYNEQFF.

There are a few counts of this clonotype. The chain joins TRBV7-8 to TRBJ1-1, with no clear D. Trimming shortened V by 4 bases and J by 4 bases, and 19 bases separated the two germline ends. This CDR3 is built from 16 residues. CDR1 and CDR2 (germline): SGHVS, FQNEAQ. The CDR3 nucleotides are TGTGCCAGCAGCTACTTCCCCGGGGAGGGAGGCACTGAAGCTTTCTTT. Protein sequence: CASSYFPGEGGTEAFF.

This sequence joins TRBV19 and TRBJ2-3; 9 bases are a match to TRBD2. This CDR3 comprises 14 residues. V gave up 7 bases and J gave up 5 bases; unmatched junction bases: 7. The germline gives CDR1 LNHDA, CDR2 SQIVND (reference sequence). In DNA, the CDR3 is TGTGCCAGTAATCTAGCGGGGAGCGAAGATACGCAGTATTTT. As protein: CASNLAGSEDTQYF.

This clonotype came up a few times. V is TRBV12-3 or TRBV12-4 and J is TRBJ2-1; D is unclear. The CDR3 sequence is 13 residues long. V was trimmed by 5 bases and J by 8 bases, leaving 13 bases between them. The CDR3 loop is CASSIGQTYEQFF. The CDR3 nucleotides read TGTGCCAGCAGTATTGGGCAGACCTATGAGCAGTTCTTC.

CDR3 in DNA: TGTGCCAGCAGAGGACAGGAAGTATTAAATCAGCCCCAGCATTTT. This codes for CASRGQEVLNQPQHF. V gene TRBV6-2 or TRBV6-3 combines with J gene TRBJ1-5; 7 bases line up with TRBD1. With V trimmed by 6 bases and J by 4 bases, 9 bases remained unmatched. The CDR3 is 15 amino acids. The germline V gene encodes CDR1 MNHEY and CDR2 SVGEGT.

The genes are TRBV3-1 and TRBJ1-4; D unclear. Looked up from germline, CDR1 is LGHDT and CDR2 is YNNKEL (reference sequence). CDR3 length: 15 amino acids. Trimming took 3 bases from V and 0 from J, leaving 8 bases between them. Written as DNA, the CDR3 is TGTGCCAGCAGCCACTTGACCGCAACTAATGAAAAACTGTTTTTT. This encodes CASSHLTATNEKLFF. The full variable domain, rest sourced from reference TRBV3-1 and TRBJ1-4, is DTAVSQTPKYLVTQMGNDKSIKCEQNLGHDTMYWYKQDSKKFLKIMFSYNNKELIINETVPNRFSPKSPDKAHLNLHINSLELGDSAVYFCASSHLTATNEKLFFGSGTQLSVL.

At least ten counts were recorded for this clonotype. V is TRBV11-2 and J is TRBJ2-1; D might be TRBD2 (5 bases). Germline V gives CDR1 SGHAT, CDR2 FQNNGV. V gave up 4 bases and J gave up 6 bases, with 19 bases separating them. The CDR3 has 16 amino acids. The CDR3: CASSSSDFPAVNEQFF. In DNA form, the CDR3 reads TGTGCCAGCAGCTCCTCGGACTTTCCAGCGGTCAATGAGCAGTTCTTC.

This clonotype has just a few counts. The genes are TRBV4-3 and TRBJ1-6, with D perhaps TRBD1 (5 bases). This CDR3 has 13 amino acids. CDR1 is LGHNA and CDR2 is YSLEER in the germline V gene. V lost 1 base and J lost 13, with 11 bases in between. The chain's CDR3 is CASSQGTGSPLHF. DNA of the CDR3: TGCGCCAGCAGCCAAGGCACAGGATCGCCCCTCCACTTT.

This clonotype came up many times. V usage is TRBV18 and J usage is TRBJ2-7, with a tentative D call TRBD1 (6 bases). This CDR3 is 13 amino acids long. Germline V gene data show CDR1 as KGHSH and CDR2 as LQKENI. Trimming pared 5 bases from V and 5 bases from J, leaving 13 bases between. The CDR3: CASSTQGSHEQYF. The DNA of the CDR3 is TGTGCCAGCTCAACCCAGGGGAGCCACGAGCAGTACTTC.

This clonotype was seen a few times. The CDR3 is CASSLVGPAYEQYF. CDR3 bases: TGTGCCAGCAGCTTGGTGGGGCCCGCCTACGAGCAGTACTTC. The chain couples TRBV5-5 to TRBJ2-7; D perhaps matches TRBD1 (5 bases). Trimming removed 0 bases at V and 2 bases at J, with 9 bases between. In germline, CDR1 is SGHKS, CDR2 YYEKEE (reference sequence). The CDR3 is 14 amino acids.

This clonotype was picked up a small number of times. The chain recombines TRBV2 with TRBJ1-4; TRBD1 aligns across 8 bases. In germline, CDR1 is SNHLY, CDR2 FYNNEI. The CDR3 extends over 15 amino acids. V shed 3 bases, J shed 3 bases, and the junction held 3 bases outside the gene matches. The CDR3: CASSESTGANEKLFF. In DNA, the CDR3 is TGTGCCAGCAGTGAGTCGACAGGGGCTAATGAAAAACTGTTTTTT.

Ten or more counts support this clonotype. The chain employs TRBV15 and TRBJ1-3, with 9 positions matching TRBD1. CDR3 length: 14 amino acids. The V gene end was trimmed by 0 bases and the J gene end by 15 bases; junction bases not matched to a gene: 9. Germline V gene data show CDR1 as LNHNV and CDR2 as YYDKDF (reference sequence). This chain's CDR3 is CATSRDGTGTQRYF. In nucleotides, the CDR3 is TGTGCCACCAGCAGAGACGGGACAGGGACCCAAAGATATTTT.

This clonotype was detected many times. This chain links TRBV5-4 with TRBJ2-3; weak D call: TRBD2 (5 bases). The CDR3 is 14 residues long. The V end lost 4 bases, the J end lost 9 bases, and 18 bases lay between the germline ends. Looked up from germline, CDR1 is SGHNT and CDR2 is YYREEE (reference sequence). The CDR3 here is CASSPAVGGLTQYF. The CDR3 nucleotides are TGTGCCAGCAGCCCGGCGGTAGGAGGACTGACGCAGTATTTT.

The gene calls are TRBV28 and TRBJ1-5; D remains ambiguous. V gave up 11 bases and J gave up 4 bases, with 12 bases separating them. Germline V gene data show CDR1 as MDHEN and CDR2 as SYDVKM. There are 12 residues in the CDR3. As DNA, the CDR3 is TGTGCCGCTACTCCCGGGAATCAGCCCCAGCATTTT. Translated: CAATPGNQPQHF.

Of note for this clonotype: One end of the junction fails to match germline, which may point to a read error. The rearrangement links TRBV7-9 to TRBJ2-5; D unclear. The germline gives CDR1 SEHNR, CDR2 FQNEAQ (reference sequence). The CDR3 loop spans 14 amino acids. CDR3 in amino acids: CVSSPPAQEETQYF. The CDR3, as DNA: TGTGTCAGCAGCCCGCCGGCGCAAGAAGAGACCCAGTACTTC. Looking up the rest from reference TRBV7-9 and TRBJ2-5 gives the full variable domain: DTGVSQNPRHKITKRGQNVTFRCDPISEHNRLYWYRQTLGQGPEFLTYFQNEAQLEKSRLLSDRFSAERPKGSFSTLEIQRTEQGDSAMYLCVSSPPAQEETQYFGPGTRLLVL.

This clonotype came up a few times. The rearrangement links TRBV11-2 to TRBJ2-5; TRBD2 aligns across 9 bases. This CDR3 is 15 amino acids long. Germline V gene lookup returns CDR1 SGHAT and CDR2 FQNNGV. V was clipped by 7 bases and J by 5 bases; unmatched bases: 11. The CDR3 loop is CASTQQRGVFETQYF. Here the CDR3 DNA reads TGTGCCAGCACACAACAGCGGGGGGTATTCGAGACCCAGTACTTC.

This clonotype has ten or more counts. Written as DNA, the CDR3 is TGTGCCAGCAGCTTCGCCTCCTGGCTAGCGGGGGGGCAAGGGTCCCGAAAATACAATGAGCAGTTCTTC. This translates into CASSFASWLAGGQGSRKYNEQFF. J is TRBJ2-1 and V is TRBV7-2, with 12 positions matching TRBD2. CDR1 and CDR2 from the germline V gene are SGHTA and FQGNSA. The CDR3 loop spans 23 amino acids. Unmatched junction bases numbered 25, after V lost 3 bases and J lost 4 bases.

As regards this clonotype: One end of the junction is discordant with germline, which a read error may explain. V and J are TRBV15 and TRBJ2-7, with 10 bases fitting TRBD2. The CDR3 sequence is 14 residues long. From germline, CDR1 is LNHNV and CDR2 YYDKDF (reference sequence). In nucleotides, the CDR3 is TGTGCCACCAACAGAGCGGGAGGGGCTATCGAGCAGTACTTC. Protein sequence: CATNRAGGAIEQYF.

This clonotype was seen at least ten times. This chain links TRBV4-1 with TRBJ2-2; no reliable D call. Germline V CDR1 and CDR2: MGHRA, YSYEKL. Trimming cost V 7 bases and J 4 bases, with 16 bases left between them. CDR3 length: 15 residues. CDR3 nucleotides: TGCGCCAGCACGGGCGCAGGCGCCGGCACCGGGGAGCTGTTTTTT. Protein product: CASTGAGAGTGELFF.

This clonotype has a count of ten or more. The CDR3 bases are TGTGCCAGCAGCCCGAAATGGGGCAGAAATCAGCCCCAGCATTTT. This encodes CASSPKWGRNQPQHF. The chain couples TRBV6-5 to TRBJ1-5; possibly TRBD1 for D (5 bases). CDR3 length: 15 amino acids. Germline values: CDR1 MNHEY, CDR2 SVGAGI. Trimming took 6 bases from V and 4 from J, leaving 16 bases between them.

The chain employs TRBV3-1 and TRBJ2-3; perhaps TRBD2 as D (7 bases). CDR1 is LGHDT and CDR2 is YNNKEL in the germline V gene (reference sequence). There are 17 residues in the CDR3. Trimming left V 1 base short and J 2 bases short, with 16 bases between. The CDR3 region has the DNA TGTGCCAGCAGCCAAGTCGGGGGGCTCCGAAACACAGATACGCAGTATTTT. Translation: CASSQVGGLRNTDTQYF.

DNA for the CDR3: TGTGCCAGCAGTACGACGGATTTCAATCAGCCCCAGCATTTT. This encodes CASSTTDFNQPQHF. This rearrangement joins TRBV7-9 to TRBJ1-5; D unresolved. The length of the CDR3 is 14 residues. Trimming pared 6 bases from V and 3 bases from J, leaving 12 bases between. Germline CDR1 is SEHNR and CDR2 is FQNEAQ (reference sequence).